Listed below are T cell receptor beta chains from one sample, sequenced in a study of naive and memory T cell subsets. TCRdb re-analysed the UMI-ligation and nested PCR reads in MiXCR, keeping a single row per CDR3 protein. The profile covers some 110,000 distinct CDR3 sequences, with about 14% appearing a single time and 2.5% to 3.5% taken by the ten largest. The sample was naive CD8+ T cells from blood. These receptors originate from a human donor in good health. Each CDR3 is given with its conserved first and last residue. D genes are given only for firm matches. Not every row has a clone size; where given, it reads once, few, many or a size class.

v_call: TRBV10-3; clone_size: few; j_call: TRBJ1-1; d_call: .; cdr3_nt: TGTGCCATCAGTGACCTCCAAGAGAACACTGAAGCTTTCTTT; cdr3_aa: CAISDLQENTEAFF
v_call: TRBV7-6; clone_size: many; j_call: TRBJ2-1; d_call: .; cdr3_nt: TGTGCCAGCAGCTTATTAGAGTCAGGCAATGAGCAGTTCTTC; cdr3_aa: CASSLLESGNEQFF
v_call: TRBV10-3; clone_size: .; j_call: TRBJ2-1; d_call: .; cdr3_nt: TGTGCCATCAGTCCGGGGATTGCCGATGAGCAGTTCTTC; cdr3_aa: CAISPGIADEQFF
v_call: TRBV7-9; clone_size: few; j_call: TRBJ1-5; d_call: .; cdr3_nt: TGTGCCAGCAGCCCCTCGGCCAGCAATCAGCCCCAGCATTTT; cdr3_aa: CASSPSASNQPQHF
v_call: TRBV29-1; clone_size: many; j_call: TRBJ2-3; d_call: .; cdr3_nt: TGCAGCGTAACCACAGATACGCAGTATTTT; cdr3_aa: CSVTTDTQYF
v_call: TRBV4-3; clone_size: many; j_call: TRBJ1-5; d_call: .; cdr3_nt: TGCGCCAGCAGCCAAGCAGCAAGAGGGCTCCAATTCAATCAGCCCCAGCATTTT; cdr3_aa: CASSQAARGLQFNQPQHF
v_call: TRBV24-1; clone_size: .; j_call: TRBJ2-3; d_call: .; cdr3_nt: TGTGCCACCAGTGTCCCATACTCCGATACGCAGTATTTT; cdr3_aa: CATSVPYSDTQYF
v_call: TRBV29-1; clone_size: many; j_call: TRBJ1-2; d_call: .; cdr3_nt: TGCAGCGTTGTATCGGGGTTCCAGGCGCCTAACTATGGCTACACCTTC; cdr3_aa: CSVVSGFQAPNYGYTF
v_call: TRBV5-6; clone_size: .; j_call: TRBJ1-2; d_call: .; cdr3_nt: TGTGCCAGCAGCGGTGACACTGCTCAGGGAGGGGACTATGGCTACACCTTC; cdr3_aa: CASSGDTAQGGDYGYTF
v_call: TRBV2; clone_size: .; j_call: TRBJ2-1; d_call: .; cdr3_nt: TGTGCCAGCAGTCCTAGTCACTCTGGGAATGAGCAGTTCTTC; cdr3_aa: CASSPSHSGNEQFF
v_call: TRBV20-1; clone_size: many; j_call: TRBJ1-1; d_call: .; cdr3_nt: TGCAGTGCCCCTGAACGGACTGAAGCTTTCTTT; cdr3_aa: CSAPERTEAFF
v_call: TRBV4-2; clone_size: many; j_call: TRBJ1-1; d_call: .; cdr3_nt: TGTGCCAGCAGCCTAGCCAGGAACACTGAAGCTTTCTTT; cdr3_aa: CASSLARNTEAFF
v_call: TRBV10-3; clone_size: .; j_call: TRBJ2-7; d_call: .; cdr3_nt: TGTGCCATCAGTGAGTCTGGAGGGGAAGGACCCATGGACGAGCAGTACTTC; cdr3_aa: CAISESGGEGPMDEQYF
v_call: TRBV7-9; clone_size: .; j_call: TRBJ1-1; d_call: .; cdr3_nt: TGTGCCAGCAGCTTCTTTGAAGCTTTCTTT; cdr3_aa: CASSFFEAFF
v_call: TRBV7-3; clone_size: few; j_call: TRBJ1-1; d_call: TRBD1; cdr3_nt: TGTGCCAGCAGCCACGGGACAGGGAGAGAGGACACTGAAGCTTTCTTT; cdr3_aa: CASSHGTGREDTEAFF
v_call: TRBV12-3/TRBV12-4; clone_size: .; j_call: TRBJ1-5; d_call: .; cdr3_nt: TGTGCCAGCAGTTTCCAAAAACCGGCGGACATCTTTTTT; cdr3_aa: CASSFQKPADIFF
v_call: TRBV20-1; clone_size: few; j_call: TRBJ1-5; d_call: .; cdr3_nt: TGCAGTGCTAGTGAGGCAGTCAATCAGCCCCAGCATTTT; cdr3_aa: CSASEAVNQPQHF
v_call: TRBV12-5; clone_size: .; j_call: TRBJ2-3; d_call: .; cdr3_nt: TGTGCTAGTGGTTTGGATGGACAGCCCCTGCAGTATTTT; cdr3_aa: CASGLDGQPLQYF
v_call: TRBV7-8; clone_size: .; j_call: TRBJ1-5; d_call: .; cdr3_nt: TGTGCCAGCAGCTTAATTGTCAGTCGGAATCAGCCCCAGCATTTT; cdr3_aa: CASSLIVSRNQPQHF
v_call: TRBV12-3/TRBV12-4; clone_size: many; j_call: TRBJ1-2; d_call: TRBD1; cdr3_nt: TGTGCCAGCAGTTCCCCTGGGACAGGGAACCCCTATGGCTACACCTTC; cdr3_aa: CASSSPGTGNPYGYTF
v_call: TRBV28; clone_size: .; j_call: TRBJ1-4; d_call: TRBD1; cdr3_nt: TGTGCCAGCAGGGATCCGGACAGGGGGGGTATTGCGACAACTAATGAAAAACTGTTTTTT; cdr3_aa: CASRDPDRGGIATTNEKLFF
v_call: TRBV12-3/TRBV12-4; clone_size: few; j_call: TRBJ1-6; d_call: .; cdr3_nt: TGTGCCAGCAGTTTTACAGGGTTAGATTCACCCCTCCACTTT; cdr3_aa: CASSFTGLDSPLHF
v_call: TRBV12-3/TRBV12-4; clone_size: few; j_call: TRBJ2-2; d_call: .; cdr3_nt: TGTGCCAGCAGTCTCGACACCGCTCGGGAGCTGTTTTTT; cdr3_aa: CASSLDTARELFF
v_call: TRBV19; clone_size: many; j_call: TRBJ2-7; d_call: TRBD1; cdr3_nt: TGTGCCAGTGGAGCGACAGGGAGCTCCTACGAGCAGTACTTC; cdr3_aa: CASGATGSSYEQYF
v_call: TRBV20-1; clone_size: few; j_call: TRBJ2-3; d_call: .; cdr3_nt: TGCAGTGCTAGAGTGGCGGGATCCTCCACAGATACGCAGTATTTT; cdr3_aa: CSARVAGSSTDTQYF